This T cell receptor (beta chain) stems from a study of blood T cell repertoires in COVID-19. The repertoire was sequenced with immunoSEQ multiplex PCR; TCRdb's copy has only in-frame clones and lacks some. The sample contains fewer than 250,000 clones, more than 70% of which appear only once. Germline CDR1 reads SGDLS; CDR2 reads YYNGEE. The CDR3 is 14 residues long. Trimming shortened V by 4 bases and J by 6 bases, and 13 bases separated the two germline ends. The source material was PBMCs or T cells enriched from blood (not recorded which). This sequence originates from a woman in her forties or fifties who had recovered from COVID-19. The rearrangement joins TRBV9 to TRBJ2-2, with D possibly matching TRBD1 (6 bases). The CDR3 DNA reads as TGTGCCAGCAGCCTGGACAGTAGACCCGGGGAGCTGTTTTTT. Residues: CASSLDSRPGELFF.